This TCR beta chain is drawn from a study of T-cell reconstitution after alpha-beta-depleted transplantation in children. Unique molecular identifiers were used in preparing the TCRbeta library. TCRdb reprocessed the PCR reads with MiXCR, giving one entry per CDR3 protein. The repertoire has about 490,000 distinct CDR3 sequences, 8% to 11% of them found once; the top ten carry 2%. Between the trimmed V and J ends, which lost 2 bases and 3 bases, there was a span of 16 bases. Germline lookup yields CDR1 DFQATT and CDR2 SNEGSKA (reference sequence). The CDR3 spans 16 residues. Points on this clonotype: Its specificity is not known.

Overall study results and limits: A year post-transplant, T-cell counts and diversity derived mostly from newly produced T cells. Approximately two months post-transplant, alpha-beta T cells reportedly originated from several hundred expanded graft clones.

This sequence was found in a child younger than 10 with inherited bone marrow failure, due to receive a stem cell transplant. The sequenced sample was PBMCs, obtained before TCRalphabeta/CD19-depleted stem cell transplant. This chain joins TRBV20-1 and TRBJ2-2, with D perhaps TRBD2 (6 bases). This CDR3 reads CSARRVREDDTGELFF. The CDR3 DNA reads as TGCAGTGCTAGAAGGGTCAGGGAGGACGACACCGGGGAGCTGTTTTTT.